This T cell receptor beta chain was identified in a study of cytomegalovirus exposure and HLA in healthy donors. Study-wide findings and caveats: With further analysis later on, most CMV-associated TCR beta chains appeared HLA-restricted. The study assumed roughly uniform donor sequencing depth for presence/absence analyses. Most TCR sequences proved rare, with some public TCRs found in many donors.

Worth noting for this clone: Its target is not known.

The CDR3 extends over 16 amino acids. V gave up 2 bases and J gave up 3 bases, with 13 bases separating them. Germline loops: CDR1 SGHTA, CDR2 FQGTGA. This PCR relied on a set of 60 Vbeta primers and 13 Jbeta primers. Method: immunoSEQ multiplex PCR; TCRdb's copy keeps in-frame clones and lacks some. The data contain about 130,000 clones, 80% to 90% of them seen just once; the ten biggest clones take up approximately 3.6%. The specimen was PBMCs. The chain links TRBV7-3 to TRBJ2-2; tentative D call: TRBD2 (5 bases). The source is a woman aged 40 to 50 in good health and CMV-seropositive. The CDR3 here is CASSLRARADTGELFF. CDR3 coding DNA: TGTGCCAGCAGCTTACGTGCGCGGGCGGACACCGGGGAGCTGTTTTTT.